One sample yielded the 30 T cell receptor beta chains listed below, sequenced in a study of prognosis after radiotherapy for stage I lung cancer. The genomic DNA TCR beta CDR3 region underwent two rounds of multiplex PCR. It was primers specific to each TRBV and TRBJ gene that first-round PCR used. TCRdb passed the multiplex PCR reads through MiXCR, listing each CDR3 protein once. Of about 22,000 distinct CDR3 sequences listed, around 42% were seen once; the top ten hold around 50%. Sequenced here: PBMCs, sampled before or after stereotactic body radiation therapy (not recorded which). These receptors all come from a donor aged 50 or older with non-small cell lung cancer.

The V gene is TRBV12-3 or TRBV12-4, the J gene TRBJ1-1; 8 nucleotides agree with TRBD1. CDR3 length: 13 amino acids. The junction had 4 bases not matched to a gene; V was cut back by 6 bases and J by 4 bases. CDR3 coding DNA: TGTGCCAGCAGCCAGGGGGCAGTCACTGAAGCTTTCTTT. Protein: CASSQGAVTEAFF.

V usage is TRBV12-3 or TRBV12-4 and J usage is TRBJ2-2; TRBD1 matches at 12 bases. The CDR3 length is 16 residues. Unmatched junction bases numbered 7, after V lost 4 bases and J lost 7 bases. The CDR3 reads CASSSGTGGAVGELFF. CDR3 nucleotide sequence: TGTGCCAGCAGTTCCGGGACAGGGGGCGCGGTCGGGGAGCTGTTTTTT.

This clonotype was recorded at least ten times. The chain combines TRBV28 with TRBJ2-3; 9 nucleotides align to TRBD2. V shed 4 bases, J shed 4 bases, and the junction held 9 bases outside the gene matches. The length of the CDR3 is 16 residues. In germline, CDR1 is MDHEN, CDR2 SYDVKM. CDR3: CASSSIAGVFADTQYF. Here the CDR3 DNA reads TGTGCCAGCAGTTCTATAGCGGGAGTCTTCGCAGATACGCAGTATTTT.

A note on this clonotype: This may stem from a read error, because a much larger clone lies one nucleotide away. The V call is TRBV9, the J call TRBJ2-2; 8 nucleotides line up with TRBD1. The CDR3 is 16 amino acids. Germline CDR1 is SGDLS and CDR2 is YYNGEE. Losses at the gene ends were 3 bases for V and 1 base for J; bases not matched to a gene: 5. Written as DNA, the CDR3 is TGTGCCAGCAGCGAGTGGGGACAGGAGAACACCGGGGAGCTGTTTTTT. This codes for CASSEWGQENTGELFF. Supplemented by reference TRBV9 and TRBJ2-2, the full variable domain reads DSGVTQTPKHLITATGQRVTLRCSPRSGDLSVYWYQQSLDQGLQFLIQYYNGEERAKGNILERFSAQQFPDLHSELNLSSLELGDSALYFCASSEWGQENTGELFFGEGSRLTVL.

This clonotype was observed many times. J is TRBJ1-5 and V is TRBV20-1; D is perhaps TRBD1 (5 bases). The CDR3 is made up of 13 amino acids. The germline CDR1 and CDR2 sequences are DFQATT and SNEGSKA (reference sequence). The ends were cut back, 2 bases at V and 3 bases at J, with 8 bases in the middle. CDR3 DNA: TGCAGTGCTAGATCAGGGCTCAATCAGCCCCAGCATTTT. Its translation: CSARSGLNQPQHF.

In this sample, this clonotype turned up many times. This chain joins TRBV12-3 or TRBV12-4 and TRBJ2-7; 7 positions agree with TRBD1. V shed 5 bases, J shed 0 bases, and the junction held 4 bases outside the gene matches. CDR3 length: 14 residues. The CDR3 spells CASSPGQSSYEQYF. The CDR3 nucleotides read TGTGCCAGCAGTCCGGGACAGAGCTCCTACGAGCAGTACTTC.

This rearrangement joins TRBV12-3 or TRBV12-4 to TRBJ2-1, with TRBD2 as a possible D gene (6 bases). Trimming took off 5 bases at V and 7 bases at J, with 15 bases between the two ends. This CDR3 is 14 amino acids long. CDR3 amino acids: CASSLTAGRNEQFF. DNA of the CDR3: TGTGCCAGCAGTCTCACGGCGGGGCGGAATGAGCAGTTCTTC.

This clonotype was recorded once. One junction end does not reproduce the germline sequence, and a read error may be involved. The chain has TRBV19 and TRBJ2-2; 7 bases line up with TRBD2. The CDR3 spans 15 residues. Germline CDR1 is LNHDA and CDR2 is SQIVND (reference sequence). CDR3: CASRPGTILAGEPFF. The CDR3 region has the DNA TGTGCCAGTAGGCCTGGGACTATCTTAGCCGGGGAGCCGTTTTTC.

Ten or more counts support this clonotype. This sequence joins TRBV27 and TRBJ2-3; 8 bases fit TRBD1. Germline V gene data show CDR1 as MNHEY and CDR2 as SMNVEV (reference sequence). The CDR3 totals 15 residues. The V and J ends lost 3 bases and 3 bases, in that order; junction bases with no gene match: 5. The CDR3 sequence: CASSFGQGNTDTQYF. DNA for the CDR3: TGTGCCAGCAGTTTCGGACAGGGAAATACAGATACGCAGTATTTT.

In its sample, this clonotype was seen many times. The chain uses TRBV9 and TRBJ1-1; 8 nucleotides agree with TRBD1. The junction had 5 bases not matched to a gene; V was cut back by 7 bases and J by 3 bases. The germline CDR1 and CDR2 sequences are SGDLS and YYNGEE. This CDR3 has 13 amino acids. The CDR3 spells CASQTGVDTEAFF. The CDR3 coding sequence is TGTGCCAGCCAGACAGGGGTGGACACTGAAGCTTTCTTT.

About this clonotype: An end of the junction does not agree with germline; a read error may underlie this. This chain uses TRBV5-1 with TRBJ2-1; 7 bases are shared with TRBD1. CDR1 is SGHRS, CDR2 YFSETQ, per germline. There are 14 residues in the CDR3. The CDR3 bases are TGCGTCAGCAGCCCCGGGACAGTGCTAGCACTCCAGTTCTTC. This sequence encodes CVSSPGTVLALQFF.

Concerning this clonotype itself: Given the absence of the conserved phenylalanine or tryptophan at the CDR3 end, a read error is likely. The V gene is TRBV5-1, the J gene TRBJ1-2, with 7 bases identical to TRBD1. The germline CDR1 and CDR2 sequences are SGHRS and YFSETQ. Unmatched junction bases numbered 9, after V lost 2 bases and J lost 2 bases. The CDR3 sequence is 16 residues long. As DNA, the CDR3 is TGCGCCAGCAGCTTTGGCCCCTCCAGGGGGAACTATGGCTACACCTCC. Translated, it gives CASSFGPSRGNYGYTS.

This clonotype showed up many times. The CDR3 region has the DNA TGTGCCAGCAGCTTAGAATGGGACAGGGGGCTGGTAGATACGCAGTATTTT. Translated, it gives CASSLEWDRGLVDTQYF. The V call is TRBV7-3, the J call TRBJ2-3; 12 positions agree with TRBD1. Germline CDR1 and CDR2: SGHTA and FQGTGA. CDR3 length: 17 amino acids. J was trimmed by 5 bases and V by 2 bases; bases with no gene match: 8.

This clonotype was counted ten times or more. One junction end does not reproduce the germline sequence, and a read error may be involved. The CDR3 protein is CANSPLGYTDTQYF. The CDR3 DNA reads as TGTGCCAACAGCCCGCTAGGTTACACAGATACGCAGTATTTT. The chain links TRBV7-7 to TRBJ2-3, with D unresolved. CDR1 is SSHAT and CDR2 is FNYEAQ in the germline V gene (reference sequence). The CDR3 spans 14 residues.

Concerning this clonotype itself: A far larger clone is one base from this, pointing to a likely read error. V gene TRBV6-4 combines with J gene TRBJ2-5, with 10 bases identical to TRBD2. Germline-derived CDR1 and CDR2 are MRHNA and SNTAGT. The length of the CDR3 is 17 residues. The CDR3 is CASSYSSGSAGCETQYF. DNA for the CDR3: TGTGCCAGCAGTTACTCTAGCGGGAGTGCCGGCTGTGAGACCCAGTACTTC.

This clonotype was detected many times. The chain joins TRBV6-1 to TRBJ1-1; D might be TRBD1 (6 bases). The germline CDR1 and CDR2 sequences are MNHNS and SASEGT. V dropped 5 bases and J dropped 3 bases, with 13 bases sitting between them. The CDR3 loop spans 14 amino acids. The CDR3: CASSIQGVDTEAFF. CDR3 DNA sequence: TGTGCCAGCAGTATACAGGGTGTTGACACTGAAGCTTTCTTT.

This clonotype showed up many times. The rearrangement joins TRBV20-1 to TRBJ1-1; D unresolved. V shed 4 bases and J shed 11 bases, with 5 bases lying between them. Germline-derived CDR1 and CDR2 are DFQATT and SNEGSKA (reference sequence). The CDR3 spans 8 residues. As DNA, the CDR3 is TGCAGTGCTATGGGCGCTTTCTTT. This codes for CSAMGAFF.

This clonotype was recorded many times. The chain employs TRBV7-9 and TRBJ2-3; D unclear. V was trimmed by 0 bases and J by 2 bases, leaving 3 bases between them. Germline V gives CDR1 SEHNR, CDR2 FQNEAQ (reference sequence). The CDR3 covers 13 residues. CDR3 bases: TGTGCCAGCAGCTTAGCTGCCACAGATACGCAGTATTTT. Amino acid sequence: CASSLAATDTQYF. The full variable domain, its missing parts supplied by reference TRBV7-9 and TRBJ2-3, is DTGVSQNPRHKITKRGQNVTFRCDPISEHNRLYWYRQTLGQGPEFLTYFQNEAQLEKSRLLSDRFSAERPKGSFSTLEIQRTEQGDSAMYLCASSLAATDTQYFGPGTRLTVL.

The chain carries TRBV6-2 or TRBV6-3 and TRBJ2-3, with D perhaps matching TRBD2 (6 bases). The CDR3 loop spans 15 amino acids. Germline V gene lookup returns CDR1 MNHEY and CDR2 SVGEGT. Deletions cut 6 bases from V and 0 bases from J, with 13 bases between. CDR3 coding DNA: TGTGCCAGCAGGGTTGGCGGGGTTAGCACAGATACGCAGTATTTT. Translating gives CASRVGGVSTDTQYF.

In the case of this clonotype: The junction and the germline gene differ at one end; a read error may be behind it. This chain uses TRBV19 with TRBJ1-3; D is uncertain. This CDR3 has 15 amino acids. The germline CDR1 and CDR2 sequences are LNHDA and SQIVND (reference sequence). The CDR3 protein is CVSSLPQYSGNTIYF. DNA for the CDR3: TGTGTCAGTAGTCTTCCGCAGTACTCTGGAAACACCATATATTTT.

Regarding this clonotype: One end of the junction fails to match germline, which may point to a read error. The chain carries TRBV5-5 and TRBJ2-7, with 7 bases aligning to TRBD2. Germline-derived CDR1 and CDR2 are SGHKS and YYEKEE (reference sequence). The CDR3 extends over 15 amino acids. In DNA, the CDR3 is TGTACCAGCAGCTTTGATGGAGGACTAGGCTACGAGCAGTACTTC. Encoded protein: CTSSFDGGLGYEQYF.

Of note for this clonotype: One end of the junction fails to match germline, which may point to a read error. The chain links TRBV24-1 to TRBJ2-7; TRBD1 matches 8 bases. The CDR3 consists of 14 residues. The germline V gene encodes CDR1 KGHDR and CDR2 SFDVKD. DNA of the CDR3: TGCGCCACCATCCCGGACAGGGAGTGGTACGAGCAGTACTTC. Its translation is CATIPDREWYEQYF.

V gene TRBV29-1 combines with J gene TRBJ2-7, with TRBD2 matching over 8 bases. The germline CDR1 and CDR2 sequences are SQVTM and ANQGSEA. V shed 5 bases and J 6 bases; nucleotides not matched to a gene: 3. CDR3 size: 11 residues. In DNA, the CDR3 is TGCAGCGTTCGGGGGGGCGGCGAGCAGTACTTC. Its translation: CSVRGGGEQYF.

This clonotype showed up many times. The rearrangement joins TRBV5-6 to TRBJ2-5, with 8 bases lining up with TRBD2. Germline assignment: CDR1 SGHDT and CDR2 YYEEEE. Trimming took 6 bases from V and 1 from J; bases not matched to a gene: 8. The CDR3 runs 15 residues. CDR3 loop: CASTLDGGAQETQYF. CDR3 bases: TGTGCCAGCACCCTGGACGGGGGGGCCCAAGAGACCCAGTACTTC.

A remark on this clonotype: A junction boundary mismatches the germline segment, possibly from a read error. V gene TRBV19 combines with J gene TRBJ1-5; D remains ambiguous. The CDR3 contains 13 residues. Germline loops: CDR1 LNHDA, CDR2 SQIVND (reference sequence). The CDR3: CAISIQVGQPHHF. CDR3 sequence (DNA): TGTGCCATTAGTATTCAGGTCGGTCAGCCCCATCATTTT.

The chain has TRBV27 and TRBJ2-1, with TRBD2 matching over 12 bases. Germline CDR1 reads MNHEY; CDR2 reads SMNVEV (reference sequence). The CDR3 sequence is 14 residues long. Losses at the gene ends were 6 bases for V and 4 bases for J; bases not matched to a gene: 1. CDR3 in DNA: TGTGCCAGCAGAGGGACTAGCGGGTACAATGAGCAGTTCTTC. Translating it yields CASRGTSGYNEQFF.

Worth noting for this clonotype: A read error is possible here, since a much larger clone lies one base away. This CDR3 reads CASSQDRVRAQETQYF. In nucleotides, the CDR3 is TGTGCCAGCAGCCAAGATAGGGTGCGGGCCCAAGAGACCCAGTACTTC. The rearrangement uses TRBV4-2 and TRBJ2-5, with TRBD2 as a possible D gene (5 bases). V was clipped by 0 bases and J by 1 base, with 12 bases between them. CDR1 is LGHNA and CDR2 is YNFKEQ in the germline V gene. This CDR3 has 16 amino acids.

This clonotype was seen ten or more times. V gene TRBV6-1 combines with J gene TRBJ2-1, with TRBD1 as a possible D gene (5 bases). The V end lost 7 bases, the J end lost 3 bases, and 22 bases lay between the germline ends. The CDR3 has 17 residues. Germline values: CDR1 MNHNS, CDR2 SASEGT. This chain's CDR3 is CASNAIRASGLYNEQFF. As DNA, the CDR3 is TGTGCCAGCAACGCTATCAGGGCCTCGGGTCTCTACAATGAGCAGTTCTTC.

This clonotype was seen repeatedly, ten times or more. The gene calls are TRBV7-8 and TRBJ2-7; D is possibly TRBD1 or TRBD2 (5 bases each). The CDR3 covers 15 residues. Germline V gives CDR1 SGHVS, CDR2 FQNEAQ. V lost 4 bases, J lost 0 bases, and 13 bases lay in between. The CDR3 coding sequence is TGTGCCAGCAGCTCCCGGGGACGGGGCTCCTACGAGCAGTACTTC. Its translation is CASSSRGRGSYEQYF.

The J gene is TRBJ1-1, the V gene TRBV12-3 or TRBV12-4; TRBD1 matches 7 bases. The CDR3 covers 14 residues. V trimming: 6 bases; J trimming: 1 base; junction bases outside the gene matches: 5. The CDR3 here is CASSPTGRNTEAFF. As DNA, the CDR3 is TGTGCCAGCAGCCCGACAGGGAGGAACACTGAAGCTTTCTTT.